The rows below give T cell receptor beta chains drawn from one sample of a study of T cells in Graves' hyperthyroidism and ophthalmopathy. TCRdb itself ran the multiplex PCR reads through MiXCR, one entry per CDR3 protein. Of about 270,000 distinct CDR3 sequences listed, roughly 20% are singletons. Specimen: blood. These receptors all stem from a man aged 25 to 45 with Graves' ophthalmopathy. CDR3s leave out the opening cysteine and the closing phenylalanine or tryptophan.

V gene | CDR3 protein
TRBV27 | ASSWGQGKTQY
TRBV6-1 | ASSGHRDRGAYSNQPQH
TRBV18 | ASSRSGGYEQF
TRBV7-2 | ASSLASGGQGIGETQY
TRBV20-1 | SARDAGLALGGYT
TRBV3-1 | ASSHARTSGTETQY
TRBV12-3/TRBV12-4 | ASSPVLSGGELF
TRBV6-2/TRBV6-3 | ASRNGGAPGNTEAF
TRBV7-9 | ASSLVPSGRPYEQY
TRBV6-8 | ASSSPGYYEQY
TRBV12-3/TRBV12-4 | ASDKEGRGRLNEQF
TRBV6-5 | ASSYSRGSAGELF
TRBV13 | ASSLEGISYEQY
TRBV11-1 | ASSFSGTSYNEQF
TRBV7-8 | ASSLGTGEIGRTGELF
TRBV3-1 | AWPPGEWYNEQF
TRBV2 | ASSETGLTGGENEQF
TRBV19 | ASSTRTSGSTGELF
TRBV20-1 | SASGGKNIQY
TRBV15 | ATSRDAPAVYEQY
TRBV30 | AWSVLRGYT
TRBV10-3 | AISESAYEQY
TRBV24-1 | ATSDSGHWGEQY
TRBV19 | ASSIGRGGATDTQY
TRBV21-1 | ASHAGEGAMMASELAKNIQY
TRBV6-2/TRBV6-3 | ASRFSGSNEQF